One and the same sample provided the 31 T cell receptor beta chains below, sequenced in a study of T cell responses to AZD1222 COVID-19 vaccine. Generated by immunoSEQ multiplex PCR, the TCRdb table keeps only in-frame clones and is missing some. In the table there are roughly 90,000 clones, 85% to 90% of which are singletons. Here the sequenced sample was peripheral blood, taken 28 days after the second AZD1222 dose. The receptors originated from an adult who received the AZD1222 COVID-19 vaccine.

V usage is TRBV6-2 or TRBV6-3 and J usage is TRBJ1-2; D is unresolved. Deletions cut 4 bases from V and 4 bases from J, with 10 bases between. The CDR3 consists of 13 residues. CDR1 and CDR2 from the germline V gene are MNHEY and SVGEGT. The DNA of the CDR3 is TGTGCCAGCAGTTCCGGGCGGCCCTATGGCTACACCTTC. Amino acids: CASSSGRPYGYTF.

V usage is TRBV18 and J usage is TRBJ2-1, with TRBD2 matching over 8 bases. Germline V CDR1 and CDR2: KGHSH, LQKENI. V shed 4 bases and J 9 bases; nucleotides not matched to a gene: 5. This CDR3 has 13 amino acids. As DNA, the CDR3 is TGTGCCAGCTCACAGACTAGCGATGGTGAGCAGTTCTTC. Its protein is CASSQTSDGEQFF.

The chain has TRBV11-2 and TRBJ1-1; D possibly corresponds to TRBD1 (5 bases). The CDR3 has 14 amino acids. Trimming stripped 6 bases from V and 1 base from J, with 12 bases between. Germline lookup yields CDR1 SGHAT and CDR2 FQNNGV. For the CDR3, the DNA is TGTGCCAGCAGAAACTCCGGGGGGAACACTGAAGCTTTCTTT. This translates into CASRNSGGNTEAFF.

The chain links TRBV5-5 to TRBJ1-2; 9 bases line up with TRBD1. Germline trimming cut 1 base from V and 9 bases from J; bases unmatched to any gene: 4. The germline V gene encodes CDR1 SGHKS and CDR2 YYEKEE (reference sequence). CDR3 length: 13 amino acids. CDR3 sequence (DNA): TGTGCCAGCAGCTTGTTACAGGGGGCGAGCTACACCTTC. Translated: CASSLLQGASYTF.

The rearrangement links TRBV30 to TRBJ2-2; 7 bases are shared with TRBD1. V was pared by 1 base and J by 2 bases, with 7 bases of the junction left unmatched. Looked up from germline, CDR1 is GTSNPN and CDR2 is SVGIG (reference sequence). The CDR3 is made up of 16 amino acids. The CDR3 spells CAWSAHGTDNTGELFF. The CDR3 DNA reads TGTGCCTGGAGTGCCCACGGGACAGACAACACCGGGGAGCTGTTTTTT.

This chain joins TRBV7-9 and TRBJ2-3, with no clear D. The CDR3 covers 13 residues. V was shortened by 5 bases and J by 2 bases, with 8 bases between the two germline ends. The germline V gene encodes CDR1 SEHNR and CDR2 FQNEAQ (reference sequence). The CDR3 DNA sequence: TGTGCCAGCAGCACGGACCCCACAGATACGCAGTATTTT. Residues: CASSTDPTDTQYF.

The gene calls are TRBV5-5 and TRBJ1-5; D possibly corresponds to TRBD1 (6 bases). Trimming shortened V by 4 bases and J by 5 bases, and 19 bases separated the two germline ends. The CDR3 contains 16 residues. CDR1 and CDR2 from the germline V gene are SGHKS and YYEKEE (reference sequence). CDR3 residues: CASSADTGTLHQPQHF. The CDR3 DNA follows: TGTGCCAGCAGCGCCGACACCGGGACATTGCATCAGCCCCAGCATTTT.

V usage is TRBV27 and J usage is TRBJ1-2; maybe TRBD1 (5 bases). There are 14 residues in the CDR3. CDR1 MNHEY and CDR2 SMNVEV come from the germline V gene (reference sequence). Trimming removed 0 bases from V and 5 bases from J, with 10 bases in between. In nucleotides, the CDR3 is TGTGCCAGCAGTTTATCACGGGGGACTTATGGCTACACCTTC. Protein sequence: CASSLSRGTYGYTF.

CDR3 region: CASRFTWQSDGYTF. CDR3 bases: TGTGCCAGCAGGTTTACGTGGCAGTCTGATGGCTACACCTTC. V usage is TRBV7-9 and J usage is TRBJ1-2; D is undetermined. The germline V and J ends were trimmed by 6 bases and 6 bases, with 17 bases remaining between them. The CDR3 consists of 14 residues. Germline V gives CDR1 SEHNR, CDR2 FQNEAQ (reference sequence).

The chain combines TRBV7-9 with TRBJ2-3; TRBD1 might be the D (7 bases). V lost 0 bases to trimming and J lost 1 base, with 14 bases between them. Germline values: CDR1 SEHNR, CDR2 FQNEAQ (reference sequence). The CDR3 loop spans 17 amino acids. The DNA for the CDR3 is TGTGCCAGCAGCTTAGCGTTCCAGGGGGGACGCACAGATACGCAGTATTTT. Residues: CASSLAFQGGRTDTQYF.

The rearrangement joins TRBV9 to TRBJ2-2, with 9 bases aligning to TRBD2. The trim removed 3 bases at V and 3 bases at J, leaving 6 bases unmatched. This CDR3 has 16 residues. Per germline, CDR1 SGDLS and CDR2 YYNGEE. This chain's CDR3 is CASSARTSEYTGELFF. The CDR3 coding sequence is TGTGCCAGCAGCGCCCGGACTAGCGAGTACACCGGGGAGCTGTTTTTT.

This sequence joins TRBV9 and TRBJ2-1, with 11 bases identical to TRBD2. This CDR3 is built from 17 residues. Looked up from germline, CDR1 is SGDLS and CDR2 is YYNGEE. J was trimmed by 8 bases and V by 3 bases; bases with no gene match: 13. DNA of the CDR3: TGTGCCAGCAGCGGGTGGGGAACTAGCGGGAGACGATATGAGCAGTTCTTC. Its protein is CASSGWGTSGRRYEQFF.

V is TRBV29-1 and J is TRBJ1-2; TRBD1 agrees at 7 bases. Germline V lookup: CDR1 SQVTM, CDR2 ANQGSEA. CDR3 length: 13 residues. The V gene end was trimmed by 7 bases and the J gene end by 2 bases; junction bases not matched to a gene: 7. CDR3 sequence (DNA): TGCAGCGCCAGACAGGGAACAAACTATGGCTACACCTTC. Its translation is CSARQGTNYGYTF.

Remarks on this clone: The junction does not match germline at one end; this may be a read error. The chain is built from TRBV30 and TRBJ1-6; no definite D call. CDR1 and CDR2 from the germline V gene are GTSNPN and SVGIG (reference sequence). This CDR3 is 13 amino acids long. The DNA of the CDR3 is TGTGCCGGGAGGGAGACACCGGGATCTTCCCTCCACTTT. As protein: CAGRETPGSSLHF.

V and J are TRBV19 and TRBJ1-3; TRBD1 might be the D (6 bases). The CDR3 contains 15 residues. V shed 9 bases and J shed 4 bases, with 19 bases lying between them. The germline gives CDR1 LNHDA, CDR2 SQIVND (reference sequence). CDR3 region: CASTGQYHSGNTIYF. CDR3 nucleotide sequence: TGTGCCAGCACCGGACAGTACCATTCGGGAAACACCATATATTTT.

The chain employs TRBV15 and TRBJ1-2; TRBD1 aligns across 11 bases. The CDR3 spans 14 residues. V shed 4 bases and J 6 bases; nucleotides not matched to a gene: 4. Looked up from germline, CDR1 is LNHNV and CDR2 is YYDKDF (reference sequence). The CDR3 sequence: CATSTRDRGNGYTF. The CDR3 region has the DNA TGTGCCACCAGCACTCGGGACAGGGGGAATGGCTACACCTTC.

The chain combines TRBV9 with TRBJ2-7; D is unresolved. The CDR3 has 14 amino acids. V gave up 1 base and J gave up 2 bases, with 10 bases separating them. Germline CDR1 and CDR2: SGDLS and YYNGEE. CDR3 DNA: TGTGCCAGCAGCGTAACTCGCTACCCCTACGAGCAGTACTTC. Amino acid sequence: CASSVTRYPYEQYF.

V is TRBV5-1 and J is TRBJ2-1; 8 positions match TRBD2. The V segment lost 6 bases and the J segment 2 bases; nucleotides outside the gene matches: 7. Germline V gene lookup returns CDR1 SGHRS and CDR2 YFSETQ. The CDR3 totals 15 residues. Here the CDR3 DNA reads TGCGCCAGCAAATACAGCGGGAGCGCCTACAATGAGCAGTTCTTC. Amino acid sequence: CASKYSGSAYNEQFF.

The chain combines TRBV10-3 with TRBJ1-4; 7 bases line up with TRBD1. Germline CDR1 reads ENHRY; CDR2 reads SYGVKD. The CDR3 totals 14 residues. Trimming at V came to 10 bases and at J to 7 bases, leaving 12 bases not matched to a gene. The CDR3 reads CATRDRERGEKLFF. In DNA form, the CDR3 reads TGTGCCACAAGAGACAGGGAAAGAGGTGAAAAACTGTTTTTT.

V usage is TRBV27 and J usage is TRBJ2-5; 8 bases line up with TRBD1. The CDR3 length is 16 residues. Losses at the gene ends were 4 bases for V and 6 bases for J; bases not matched to a gene: 13. The germline V gene has CDR1 MNHEY and CDR2 SMNVEV (reference sequence). For the CDR3, the DNA is TGTGCCAGCAGTTCCACGACAGGGGATGTCGGCAAGACCCAGTACTTC. As protein: CASSSTTGDVGKTQYF.

A few counts support this clone. The chain joins TRBV6-5 to TRBJ2-7; perhaps TRBD2 as D (5 bases). Trimming shortened V by 5 bases and J by 2 bases, and 13 bases separated the two germline ends. Germline-derived CDR1 and CDR2 are MNHEY and SVGAGI. The CDR3 sequence is 14 residues long. The CDR3 loop reads CASSTLGDTYEQYF. CDR3 bases: TGTGCCAGCAGTACACTCGGGGATACCTACGAGCAGTACTTC.

The J gene is TRBJ2-3, the V gene TRBV6-2 or TRBV6-3; tentatively, D is TRBD1 (6 bases). The V gene's germline CDR1 is MNHEY and CDR2 SVGEGT. The CDR3 is made up of 14 amino acids. V was cut by 5 bases and J by 2 bases, with 11 bases left in between. In DNA, the CDR3 is TGTGCCAGCAGTCGACGGGACAACACAGATACGCAGTATTTT. Amino acids: CASSRRDNTDTQYF.

For the CDR3, the DNA is TGTGCCAGCAGCTTAGTTGGGACAGGGGGGAACACCGGGGAGCTGTTTTTT. As protein: CASSLVGTGGNTGELFF. V gene TRBV7-2 combines with J gene TRBJ2-2; 11 nucleotides agree with TRBD1. Germline V gene sequence: CDR1 SGHTA, CDR2 FQGNSA. The CDR3 sequence is 17 residues long. With V trimmed by 1 base and J by 1 base, 2 bases remained unmatched.

The gene calls are TRBV19 and TRBJ1-1, with D unclear. The germline gives CDR1 LNHDA, CDR2 SQIVND (reference sequence). Trimming removed 10 bases at V and 7 bases at J, with 22 bases between. The CDR3 has 14 amino acids. CDR3 sequence reads: CATKTDVLFGEAFF. The CDR3 nucleotides are TGTGCCACCAAGACGGATGTCCTTTTTGGTGAAGCTTTCTTT.

The chain carries TRBV19 and TRBJ2-1, with TRBD2 matching 13 bases. This CDR3 has 16 residues. V shed 6 bases and J 10 bases; nucleotides not matched to a gene: 12. Germline assignment: CDR1 LNHDA and CDR2 SQIVND (reference sequence). CDR3 region: CASSLGLAGRASEQFF. DNA for the CDR3: TGTGCCAGTAGCCTGGGACTAGCGGGAAGGGCTAGCGAGCAGTTCTTC.

The chain is built from TRBV4-3 and TRBJ1-6, with 8 bases fitting TRBD1. Germline V lookup: CDR1 LGHNA, CDR2 YSLEER. This CDR3 is 16 amino acids long. After removal of 4 bases from V and 7 bases from J, the junction contained 9 bases not matched to a gene. CDR3 DNA: TGCGCCAGCAGCCCACAACAGGGGGTTTTGAATTCACCCCTCCACTTT. Protein product: CASSPQQGVLNSPLHF.

The chain couples TRBV4-1 to TRBJ1-2; no clear D. The germline gives CDR1 MGHRA, CDR2 YSYEKL. V was trimmed by 0 bases and J by 2 bases, leaving 10 bases between them. This CDR3 spans 15 amino acids. CDR3 protein: CASSQDERPNYGYTF. CDR3 nucleotide sequence: TGCGCCAGCAGCCAAGATGAGCGGCCGAACTATGGCTACACCTTC.

The gene calls are TRBV27 and TRBJ1-6, with D unclear. The CDR3 has 19 amino acids. CDR1 is MNHEY and CDR2 is SMNVEV in the germline V gene (reference sequence). Trimming took off 3 bases at V and 5 bases at J, with 23 bases between the two ends. The CDR3 loop reads CASSFFVRAGFSNNSPLHF. CDR3 bases: TGTGCCAGCAGTTTTTTCGTTCGGGCCGGATTTAGTAATAATTCACCCCTCCACTTT.

The rearrangement uses TRBV7-2 and TRBJ2-7; TRBD2 matches 10 bases. The CDR3 length is 16 residues. CDR1 and CDR2 from the germline V gene are SGHTA and FQGNSA. Losses at the gene ends were 1 base for V and 2 bases for J; bases not matched to a gene: 5. The CDR3 sequence: CASSLGSGGGAYEQYF. As DNA, the CDR3 is TGTGCCAGCAGCTTAGGCAGCGGGGGGGGTGCCTACGAGCAGTACTTC.

This sequence joins TRBV5-6 and TRBJ1-5; 8 bases agree with TRBD1. Germline trimming cut 4 bases from V and 5 bases from J; bases unmatched to any gene: 8. Germline V gives CDR1 SGHDT, CDR2 YYEEEE. The CDR3 sequence is 15 residues long. In DNA, the CDR3 is TGTGCCAGCAGCCGGAGGACAGGGTTCGATCAGCCCCAGCATTTT. Its protein is CASSRRTGFDQPQHF. Filled out from reference TRBV5-6 and TRBJ1-5, the complete variable domain reads DAGVTQSPTHLIKTRGQQVTLRCSPKSGHDTVSWYQQALGQGPQFIFQYYEEEERQRGNFPDRFSGHQFPNYSSELNVNALLLGDSALYLCASSRRTGFDQPQHFGDGTRLSIL.

This clone showed up just once. The chain employs TRBV13 and TRBJ1-3; D call uncertain. Germline lookup yields CDR1 PRHDT and CDR2 FYEKMQ (reference sequence). This CDR3 has 14 residues. Trimming shortened V by 6 bases and J by 3 bases, and 12 bases separated the two germline ends. The DNA for the CDR3 is TGTGCCAGCAGTCTGGGCAGCAGTGGAAACACCATATATTTT. Its protein product is CASSLGSSGNTIYF.